The rows below give T cell receptor beta chains drawn from one sample of a study of human T cells and chemical hapten exposure. TCRdb reanalysed the RACE reads using MiXCR and keeps one entry per CDR3 protein. The data show tens of thousands of distinct CDR3 sequences, 8% to 10% seen once. Here the sequenced sample was whole blood, taken in connection with sensitization to the hapten diphenylcyclopropenone (DPC). The receptors here all came from a man aged 45-60 years with alopecia areata. Some clones in this sample may be carry-over from other donors' samples. CDR3s include the opening cysteine and the closing phenylalanine or tryptophan. Each record gives: clone size, J gene, D gene, V gene, CDR3 protein, CDR3 DNA. A D gene is named only where the DNA matches it firmly. Not every row has a clone size; where given, it reads once, few, many or a size class.

clone_size: many
j_call: TRBJ2-3
d_call: -
v_call: TRBV29-1
cdr3_aa: CSVPRKPFGDTQYF
cdr3_nt: TGCAGCGTTCCAAGAAAACCTTTCGGAGATACGCAGTATTTT

clone_size: many
j_call: TRBJ2-3
d_call: TRBD2
v_call: TRBV19
cdr3_aa: CASNRGGGLASSTDTQYF
cdr3_nt: TGTGCCAGTAATCGCGGCGGGGGACTAGCGAGTAGCACAGATACGCAGTATTTT

clone_size: many
j_call: TRBJ2-2
d_call: TRBD1
v_call: TRBV7-3
cdr3_aa: CASRMTGGTGELFF
cdr3_nt: TGTGCCAGCAGGATGACAGGGGGTACCGGGGAGCTGTTTTTT

clone_size: many
j_call: TRBJ2-7
d_call: TRBD1
v_call: TRBV7-2
cdr3_aa: CASSPTGYEQYF
cdr3_nt: TGTGCCAGCAGCCCGACAGGGTACGAGCAGTACTTC

clone_size: -
j_call: TRBJ2-2
d_call: -
v_call: TRBV12-3/TRBV12-4
cdr3_aa: CASSPPTGELFF
cdr3_nt: TGTGCCAGCAGCCCCCCGACCGGGGAGCTGTTTTTT

clone_size: -
j_call: TRBJ2-1
d_call: -
v_call: TRBV11-2
cdr3_aa: CASSLVVRLRRDEQFF
cdr3_nt: TGTGCCAGCAGCTTAGTAGTAAGACTCCGGAGGGATGAGCAGTTCTTC

clone_size: many
j_call: TRBJ2-1
d_call: TRBD1
v_call: TRBV2
cdr3_aa: CASNGQGTYNEQFF
cdr3_nt: TGTGCCAGCAACGGACAGGGGACCTACAATGAGCAGTTCTTC

clone_size: many
j_call: TRBJ2-4
d_call: -
v_call: TRBV20-1
cdr3_aa: CSAREQGRGYGNIQYF
cdr3_nt: TGCAGTGCTAGAGAACAGGGCAGGGGATACGGAAACATTCAGTACTTC

clone_size: many
j_call: TRBJ2-3
d_call: TRBD2
v_call: TRBV28
cdr3_aa: CASSFISGRADGSSTDTQYF
cdr3_nt: TGTGCCAGCAGTTTTATTAGCGGGAGGGCCGATGGGAGTAGCACAGATACGCAGTATTTT

clone_size: many
j_call: TRBJ2-3
d_call: TRBD1
v_call: TRBV24-1
cdr3_aa: CATSDPTGPDTQYF
cdr3_nt: TGTGCCACCAGTGATCCGACAGGGCCAGATACGCAGTATTTT

clone_size: -
j_call: TRBJ1-1
d_call: TRBD1
v_call: TRBV28
cdr3_aa: CASSPLGQPRNTEAFF
cdr3_nt: TGTGCCAGCAGTCCCCTGGGACAGCCAAGGAACACTGAAGCTTTCTTT

clone_size: many
j_call: TRBJ1-2
d_call: -
v_call: TRBV12-3/TRBV12-4
cdr3_aa: CASSSGGEFYGYTF
cdr3_nt: TGTGCCAGCAGTTCGGGAGGAGAATTCTATGGCTACACCTTC

clone_size: many
j_call: TRBJ1-5
d_call: -
v_call: TRBV6-2/TRBV6-3
cdr3_aa: CASTFGGLGQPQHF
cdr3_nt: TGTGCCAGCACCTTCGGGGGACTGGGTCAGCCCCAGCATTTT

clone_size: -
j_call: TRBJ2-1
d_call: -
v_call: TRBV9
cdr3_aa: CASSVEGISSYNEQFF
cdr3_nt: TGTGCCAGCAGCGTAGAAGGAATAAGCTCCTACAATGAGCAGTTCTTC

clone_size: many
j_call: TRBJ1-6
d_call: -
v_call: TRBV12-3/TRBV12-4
cdr3_aa: CASSSRAGAVYSPLHF
cdr3_nt: TGTGCCAGCAGTTCCCGGGCAGGGGCAGTGTATTCACCCCTCCACTTT

clone_size: many
j_call: TRBJ2-2
d_call: TRBD2
v_call: TRBV7-2
cdr3_aa: CASSLAASGRTGELFF
cdr3_nt: TGTGCCAGCAGCTTAGCGGCTAGCGGGAGAACCGGGGAGCTGTTTTTT

clone_size: few
j_call: TRBJ1-5
d_call: TRBD1
v_call: TRBV10-2
cdr3_aa: CASIRTGRNQPQHF
cdr3_nt: TGCGCCAGCATTAGGACAGGGCGTAATCAGCCCCAGCATTTT

clone_size: many
j_call: TRBJ2-2
d_call: -
v_call: TRBV27
cdr3_aa: CASSFRGGGLLTGELFF
cdr3_nt: TGTGCCAGCAGTTTTCGGGGTGGCGGGCTACTCACCGGGGAGCTGTTTTTT

clone_size: -
j_call: TRBJ2-4
d_call: -
v_call: TRBV7-9
cdr3_aa: CASSLWGAAKNIQYF
cdr3_nt: TGTGCCAGCAGCTTATGGGGGGCGGCCAAAAACATTCAGTACTTC

clone_size: -
j_call: TRBJ2-3
d_call: TRBD1
v_call: TRBV29-1
cdr3_aa: CSVAPGQTIDTQYF
cdr3_nt: TGCAGCGTGGCGCCGGGACAGACGATAGATACGCAGTATTTT

clone_size: -
j_call: TRBJ2-3
d_call: -
v_call: TRBV28
cdr3_aa: CASSLGGSRDTQYF
cdr3_nt: TGTGCCAGCAGTTTAGGAGGGAGTCGAGATACGCAGTATTTT

clone_size: -
j_call: TRBJ2-7
d_call: -
v_call: TRBV27
cdr3_aa: CASSRPGLSREQYF
cdr3_nt: TGTGCCAGCAGTAGACCGGGTCTTAGTAGGGAGCAGTACTTC

clone_size: few
j_call: TRBJ2-7
d_call: -
v_call: TRBV28
cdr3_aa: CASSVGSLSYEQYF
cdr3_nt: TGTGCCAGCAGTGTCGGGAGTCTGTCCTACGAGCAGTACTTC

clone_size: -
j_call: TRBJ2-3
d_call: TRBD2
v_call: TRBV29-1
cdr3_aa: CSVASGSTDTQYF
cdr3_nt: TGCAGCGTTGCTAGCGGGAGTACAGATACGCAGTATTTT

clone_size: -
j_call: TRBJ2-1
d_call: -
v_call: TRBV4-2
cdr3_aa: CASSQPLARSYNEQFF
cdr3_nt: TGTGCCAGCAGCCAACCCTTGGCTCGCTCCTACAATGAGCAGTTCTTC

clone_size: -
j_call: TRBJ2-3
d_call: -
v_call: TRBV7-9
cdr3_aa: CASSFLTDTQYF
cdr3_nt: TGTGCCAGCAGCTTCCTCACAGATACGCAGTATTTT

clone_size: many
j_call: TRBJ2-2
d_call: -
v_call: TRBV5-5
cdr3_aa: CASSWESGVIGELFF
cdr3_nt: TGTGCCAGCAGCTGGGAGTCCGGGGTAATCGGGGAGCTGTTTTTT

clone_size: many
j_call: TRBJ2-7
d_call: -
v_call: TRBV7-8
cdr3_aa: CASSLAQREQYF
cdr3_nt: TGTGCCAGCAGCTTAGCGCAGAGGGAGCAGTACTTC

clone_size: -
j_call: TRBJ1-2
d_call: -
v_call: TRBV20-1
cdr3_aa: CSASDQGSYGYTF
cdr3_nt: TGCAGTGCTAGCGATCAGGGCAGCTATGGCTACACCTTC

clone_size: few
j_call: TRBJ2-1
d_call: TRBD2
v_call: TRBV6-5
cdr3_aa: CASSYWSGGYNEQFF
cdr3_nt: TGTGCCAGCAGTTACTGGAGCGGGGGCTACAATGAGCAGTTCTTC